The entry below gives a single T cell receptor beta chain sequence along with its context. Its specific antigen is unknown. Base quality data are lacking; no much larger clone is found one base away. This entry is derived from a study of blood T cell repertoires in COVID-19 (dated by TCRdb to 2020 to 2022). Background on the whole study: Samples covering the acute and convalescent phases of COVID-19 were provided by collaborators in the United States, Italy and Spain. The samples were drawn from the first 160 participants of the ongoing ImmuneRACE study and from 950 to 1,500 subjects provided by 6 global collaborators. The repertoires were released in a freely available public database intended as a resource for research on the immune response to SARS-CoV-2. The prospective study material was composed of cDNA or gDNA derived from T cells, B-cell-depleted T cells, or PBMCs. Subjects who had been exposed to COVID-19, were actively infected with it, or had recovered from it provided the deeply sampled blood TCRbeta repertoires that made up the dataset. Nearly every sample came with metadata listing a de-identified subject ID, COVID-19 status, age in years and sex. Where available, HLA class I and class II types were obtained from metadata supplied by the sample provider rather than from assay-based typing. On the study overall, not on this receptor specifically: The amount of clinical and demographic metadata varied by source and participant and was provided uncurated.

Another Seattle source contributed samples from volunteer blood donors who had recovered from COVID-19. Each collaborating institution followed its own protocols to collect whole blood in K2EDTA tubes. For TCRbeta analysis, collaborators shipped samples as frozen whole blood, isolated PBMCs, or DNA extracted from either of those sample types. Spanning cysteine to phenylalanine, the CDR3 consists of 15 amino acids. CDR3 DNA is the only sequence kept; it has 45 bases, read in frame from the first base. Reading the germline V gene (reference sequence) gives CDR1 LNHDA and CDR2 SQIVND. A distance of 10 bases separates the germline ends of V and J, which lose 1 base and 0 bases respectively. TCRbeta CDR3 regions were amplified from genomic DNA by means of the immunoSEQ Assay, a bias-controlled multiplex PCR. Turning to the authors' computational methods: Nucleated cell counts per sample were estimated from amplification of reference gene primers within the assay. Sequence reads were collapsed and filtered to measure the absolute abundance of every unique TCRbeta CDR3 rearrangement. For each sample, productive Simpson clonality was calculated as the square root of Simpson's diversity index over productive rearrangements. TCRdb obtained this table from immuneACCESS and retained in-frame rearrangements with V and J assigned. These tables miss some clones; where compared with another copy, unresolved V genes account for less than half of the shortfall, and the remainder is unexplained. The V and J calls and the clone size are those of that table, but D and trimming were determined from the DNA. Across this sample there are under 250,000 clones, with roughly 90% seen only once. The ten top clones hold under 7% of the sample.

Input material: peripheral blood. The sequence came from a man in his sixties who had recovered from COVID-19. Recombination connected TRBV19 to TRBJ2-7; TRBD2 is perhaps the D gene, given 5 matching bases. The DNA reads as follows: TGTGCCAGTAGTATAGTTCGGGGAAGCTCCTACGAGCAGTACTTC. Translated, it reads CASSIVRGSSYEQYF.